What follows is one T cell receptor beta chain and its context. The antigen remains unidentified. The data were obtained in a study of cytomegalovirus exposure and HLA in healthy donors. Study-level findings and limits: An ancestry cluster, one associated with Asian ancestry, reportedly showed fewer N-insertions than the roughly 670-donor mean in a later analysis. Some V segments, TRBV6-2 and TRBV6-3 among them, were indistinguishable and were therefore excluded. In a later analysis, common viral pathogens appeared linked to several of the most significant clusters.

CDR1 is MNHNS, CDR2 SASEGT, per germline. V lost 5 bases, J lost 7 bases, and 9 bases stayed unmatched. This CDR3 spans 14 amino acids. The PCR was carried out with 60 Vbeta primers and 13 Jbeta primers. TCRdb's table, derived via immunoSEQ multiplex PCR, lists solely in-frame clones and lacks some. The profile shows some 170,000 clones, roughly 77% of them singletons. Sequenced input: PBMCs. The source is a man aged 30-40 years in good health and CMV-seropositive. The chain is built from TRBV6-1 and TRBJ2-7, with 9 nucleotides matching TRBD1. The CDR3 sequence: CASSFGTGNREQYF. CDR3 DNA sequence: TGTGCCAGCAGTTTCGGGACAGGGAATCGGGAGCAGTACTTC.